These 11 T cell receptor beta chains originate from one sample sequenced in a study of T cells after yellow fever vaccination. TCRdb re-derived calls from the 5' RACE reads in MiXCR, one entry per CDR3 protein. The sample has 450,000 to 650,000 distinct CDR3 sequences; around an eighth are singletons. The input for sequencing was PBMCs, taken on the day of the yellow fever booster vaccination. These receptors came from a man aged 25 to 40 who received the YFV17D yellow fever vaccine.

The chain is built from TRBV28 and TRBJ1-4, with 7 bases that match TRBD1. This CDR3 spans 15 amino acids. Germline trimming cut 5 bases from V and 8 bases from J; bases unmatched to any gene: 11. Germline CDR1 is MDHEN and CDR2 is SYDVKM. The CDR3 loop reads CASSLQTGFGEKLFF. CDR3 nucleotides: TGTGCCAGCAGTCTCCAGACAGGGTTTGGGGAAAAACTGTTTTTT.

The chain carries TRBV5-1 and TRBJ2-1, with 9 bases identical to TRBD1. The length of the CDR3 is 14 residues. Germline V lookup: CDR1 SGHRS, CDR2 YFSETQ. V was pared by 3 bases and J by 7 bases, with 5 bases of the junction left unmatched. CDR3 bases: TGCGCCAGCAGCTCCACAGGGGGCGGGAATGAGCAGTTCTTC. This encodes CASSSTGGGNEQFF.

V is TRBV24-1 and J is TRBJ2-5; perhaps TRBD1 as D (5 bases). The CDR3 has 17 residues. The germline V and J ends were trimmed by 3 bases and 5 bases, with 21 bases remaining between them. Germline assignment: CDR1 KGHDR and CDR2 SFDVKD. In nucleotides, the CDR3 is TGTGCCACCAGTGATAAGCAGGGTCGGCCCGATAGGGAGACCCAGTACTTC. It codes for CATSDKQGRPDRETQYF.

This clonotype was seen only a few times. This chain uses TRBV3-1 with TRBJ2-7; D might be TRBD2 (5 bases). Trimming removed 3 bases at V and 7 bases at J, with 13 bases between. CDR1 LGHDT and CDR2 YNNKEL come from the germline V gene (reference sequence). This CDR3 has 13 residues. The CDR3 is CASSHYERGEQYF. The CDR3 DNA follows: TGTGCCAGCAGCCACTACGAAAGAGGGGAGCAGTACTTC.

The table lists this clonotype with many counts. The chain couples TRBV12-3 or TRBV12-4 to TRBJ1-6; D remains unclear. Deletions cut 6 bases from V and 8 bases from J, with 17 bases between. The CDR3 has 15 residues. The CDR3 region has the DNA TGTGCCAGCAGACGCGACTCTTGGCTTTATTCACCCCTCCACTTT. This translates into CASRRDSWLYSPLHF.

This clonotype was counted only a few times. The rearrangement links TRBV15 to TRBJ2-2; D possibly corresponds to TRBD2 (6 bases). V lost 1 base, J lost 5 bases, and 11 bases lay in between. The germline CDR1 and CDR2 sequences are LNHNV and YYDKDF (reference sequence). The CDR3 runs to 15 residues. The CDR3, as DNA: TGTGCCACCAGCAGAGGTCCGGGGAGGACCGGGGAGCTGTTTTTT. Its translation: CATSRGPGRTGELFF.

This clonotype has just a few counts. The V gene is TRBV5-1, the J gene TRBJ2-3, with 7 bases fitting TRBD2. CDR1 SGHRS and CDR2 YFSETQ come from the germline V gene. The CDR3 spans 15 residues. V dropped 4 bases and J dropped 5; count of bases not matched to a gene: 10. Here the CDR3 reads CASSPTGLMQDTQYF. DNA of the CDR3: TGCGCCAGCAGCCCCACGGGACTAATGCAAGATACGCAGTATTTT. Variable domain in full (rest from reference TRBV5-1 and TRBJ2-3): KAGVTQTPRYLIKTRGQQVTLSCSPISGHRSVSWYQQTPGQGLQFLFEYFSETQRNKGNFPGRFSGRQFSNSRSEMNVSTLELGDSALYLCASSPTGLMQDTQYFGPGTRLTVL.

In its sample, this clonotype was seen a few times. The rearrangement joins TRBV5-5 to TRBJ1-1; 10 nucleotides line up with TRBD1. CDR1 and CDR2 (germline): SGHKS, YYEKEE (reference sequence). J lost 0 bases, V lost 1 base, and 6 bases had no gene match. The CDR3 spans 17 residues. In DNA, the CDR3 is TGTGCCAGCAGCTTGCCGACAGGGGGCCCCTTGAACACTGAAGCTTTCTTT. Protein product: CASSLPTGGPLNTEAFF.

V and J are TRBV6-1 and TRBJ2-1, with 9 bases identical to TRBD1. There are 14 residues in the CDR3. V lost 6 bases, J lost 5 bases, and 5 bases stayed unmatched. The germline V gene encodes CDR1 MNHNS and CDR2 SASEGT. The CDR3 region is CASSTGGAHNEQFF. CDR3 DNA sequence: TGTGCCAGCAGCACAGGGGGCGCCCACAATGAGCAGTTCTTC.

The chain recombines TRBV7-3 with TRBJ2-7, with D tentatively TRBD1 (6 bases). V was trimmed by 5 bases and J by 3 bases, leaving 11 bases between them. Germline CDR1 is SGHTA and CDR2 is FQGTGA. The CDR3 runs to 13 residues. In DNA, the CDR3 is TGTGCCAGCAGCCCTGGACAGCTCTACGAGCAGTACTTC. Its translation: CASSPGQLYEQYF.

This clonotype was seen repeatedly, ten times or more. The V and J genes are TRBV15 and TRBJ2-7, with D possibly matching TRBD1 (6 bases). CDR3 size: 16 residues. Trimming stripped 0 bases from V and 6 bases from J, with 18 bases between. Germline V gene sequence: CDR1 LNHNV, CDR2 YYDKDF (reference sequence). For the CDR3, the DNA is TGTGCCACCAGCAGAGATCGGGGCAGGGGACCCCTCGAGCAGTACTTC. It yields the protein CATSRDRGRGPLEQYF.